This paragraph reports one T cell receptor beta chain. There are many counts of this clonotype. Its antigen target is currently unknown. No per-base quality is available; no much larger clone lies one base away. This sample was included in a study of CD8+CD57+ T cells in acquired aplastic anemia (dated by TCRdb to 2017 to 2018). In terms of the full investigation: On average, sorted CD4+ and CD8+ cells yielded 2.5 to 3.5 ug of extracted DNA, with a range of roughly 0.18 to 30 ug. An average of around 9.8 million reads for CD4+ cells and under 13 million reads for CD8+ cells was obtained from healthy donor samples.

V and J lose 1 base and 5 bases, and a span of 14 bases separates them. Including cysteine and phenylalanine, the CDR3 has 14 amino acids. The sequence is cut down to CDR3 DNA, 42 bases in frame from base 1. For CDR1 and CDR2, the germline V gene (reference sequence) lists DFQATT and SNEGSKA. In this study, sorted CD4+ and CD8+ T cells from the blood of healthy subjects and of severe aplastic anemia patients had their TCR repertoires deep-sequenced. Ficoll-Paque density gradient centrifugation was used to isolate peripheral blood mononuclear cells. CD4+ and CD8+ T cells were sorted by FACS or magnetic beads before DNA extraction. The paper's findings and limits, for the study overall: CD8+ Simpson's diversity did not differ significantly between patients and healthy controls (P=0.060). Around 28 CD8+ CDR3 sequences were found to be shared between patients and controls, but these sequences appeared to be highly expressed in patients and within the immunodominant clones of the patients.

Genomic DNA served as template for TCR beta VDJ combination and CDR3 sequence profiling. An Illumina HiSeq 2000 was used for TCR repertoire sequencing. Regarding the original processing steps: Repertoires were assessed using TRBV/TRBJ rearrangement plots, CDR3 size and DJ length profiles, and Simpson's diversity index. Whichever DNA sequence was most abundant in the deep sequencing data was defined as the immunodominant clone. CDR3 amino acid sequences were checked for sharing across subjects and were also compared against the VDJdb database and published repertoires. The public reads were reprocessed in TCRdb via fastp at Q25 and MiXCR, keeping in-frame beta chains. Rows matching on CDR3 protein sequence are summarized as one entry with the most common DNA and genes. TCRdb's processing, not the study's, gives the V and J calls here. The sample table holds under 250,000 distinct CDR3 sequences, of which approximately 35% were seen once. Roughly 1.1% of the sample is taken by the ten largest.

The TCR was taken from a human donor in good health, serving as a control. The rearrangement combines TRBV20-1 with TRBJ1-1; TRBD1 could be the D gene, as 5 bases match. The specimen sequenced was sorted CD4+, CD8+, or CD8+CD57+ T cells (not recorded which) from PBMCs. The base sequence is TGCAGTGCTAGAGTATCAGGGTATCCGACTGAAGCTTTCTTT. It is translated as CSARVSGYPTEAFF.